This T cell receptor beta chain originates from a study of blood T cell repertoires in COVID-19. About the study: There were acute and convalescent COVID-19 samples, and they came from the United States, Italy and Spain. The cDNA or gDNA used as material had been derived from T cells, B-cell-depleted T cells, or PBMCs.

Some clones are missing from TCRdb's copy, which holds only in-frame ones; the method was immunoSEQ multiplex PCR. Found here are some 150,000 clones, more than 75% of them singletons; the top ten hold roughly 3.4%. This CDR3 has 15 amino acids. The germline gives CDR1 MNHEY, CDR2 SMNVEV (reference sequence). Deletions cut 2 bases from V and 0 bases from J, with 8 bases between. The chain recombines TRBV27 with TRBJ2-1; possible D gene TRBD2, 5 bases. This TCR derives from a man in his sixties or seventies with acute or convalescent COVID-19. Source material: peripheral blood. The CDR3 protein is CASSLLGSSYNEQFF. CDR3 DNA sequence: TGTGCCAGCAGTTTACTGGGGAGCTCCTACAATGAGCAGTTCTTC.